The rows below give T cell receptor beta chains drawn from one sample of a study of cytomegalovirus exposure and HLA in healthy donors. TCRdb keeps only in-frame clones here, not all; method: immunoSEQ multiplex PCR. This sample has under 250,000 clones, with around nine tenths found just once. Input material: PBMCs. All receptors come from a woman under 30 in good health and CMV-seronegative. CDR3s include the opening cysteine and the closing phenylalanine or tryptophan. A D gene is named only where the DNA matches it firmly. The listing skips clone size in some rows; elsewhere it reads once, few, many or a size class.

CASSYEPGLAGGPVNEQFF	TGTGCCAGCAGCTATGAACCGGGACTAGCGGGAGGGCCCGTCAATGAGCAGTTCTTC	NA	TRBD2	TRBV11-2	TRBJ2-1
CASSLRTSGRAEDEQFF	TGTGCCAGCAGCTTAAGAACTAGCGGGAGGGCCGAGGATGAGCAGTTCTTC	NA	TRBD2	TRBV7-9	TRBJ2-1
CASSLGVSRATEAFF	TGTGCCAGCAGCTTAGGGGTTAGCAGAGCCACTGAAGCTTTCTTT	NA	NA	TRBV7-2	TRBJ1-1
CASSFMGGETQYF	TGCGCCAGCAGCTTTATGGGGGGAGAGACCCAGTACTTC	NA	NA	TRBV5-1	TRBJ2-5
CASSQPGQGDEKLFF	TGTGCCAGCAGCCAACCGGGACAGGGTGATGAAAAACTGTTTTTT	NA	TRBD1	TRBV7-6	TRBJ1-4
CASSGLAEETQYF	TGTGCAAGTTCAGGACTAGCGGAAGAGACCCAGTACTTC	NA	TRBD2	TRBV5-4	TRBJ2-5
CASSVLAGGSHNEQFF	TGTGCCAGCAGCGTATTAGCGGGAGGGAGCCACAATGAGCAGTTCTTC	NA	TRBD2	TRBV9	TRBJ2-1
CASSLSGMQGFSGELFF	TGTGCCAGCAGTTTATCCGGTATGCAGGGATTCTCCGGGGAGCTGTTTTTT	NA	NA	TRBV27	TRBJ2-2
CASSPGVNNEQFF	TGTGCCAGCAGCCCGGGAGTCAATAATGAGCAGTTCTTC	NA	NA	TRBV7-6	TRBJ2-1
CASSVSSETQYF	TGTGCCAGCAGTGTATCTAGCGAGACCCAGTACTTC	NA	NA	TRBV25-1	TRBJ2-5
CASRAANLLEQYF	TGTGCCAGCAGAGCTGCAAACCTTCTCGAGCAGTACTTC	NA	NA	TRBV27	TRBJ2-7
CASSYTDNFYGYTF	TGTGCCAGCAGTTATACGGACAATTTCTATGGCTACACCTTC	NA	NA	TRBV28	TRBJ1-2
CASSDPPAGPYNEQFF	TGTGCCAGTAGTGACCCTCCCGCAGGGCCCTACAATGAGCAGTTCTTC	NA	NA	TRBV19	TRBJ2-1
CASRMIKGQYNEKLFF	TGTGCCAGCAGAATGATAAAGGGGCAGTATAATGAAAAACTGTTTTTT	NA	NA	TRBV11-2	TRBJ1-4
CASSLLREFGELFF	TGTGCCAGCAGTTTACTGCGGGAGTTCGGGGAGCTGTTTTTT	once	TRBD2	TRBV27	TRBJ2-2
CAISERRVGWRTEAFF	TGTGCCATCAGTGAGAGGAGGGTGGGTTGGAGGACTGAAGCTTTCTTT	NA	NA	TRBV10-3	TRBJ1-1
CASTGQGATYAYEQYF	TGTGCCAGCACTGGGCAGGGGGCCACCTACGCCTACGAGCAGTACTTC	NA	TRBD1	TRBV2	TRBJ2-7
CASSELGQGAGGTEAFF	TGTGCCAGCAGTGAATTGGGACAGGGGGCCGGGGGCACTGAAGCTTTCTTT	NA	TRBD1	TRBV25-1	TRBJ1-1
CAISGTSGRVAGELFF	TGTGCCATCAGTGGGACTAGCGGGAGGGTTGCCGGGGAGCTGTTTTTT	NA	TRBD2	TRBV10-3	TRBJ2-2
CASSLRARGNTEAFF	TGTGCCAGCAGCTTGAGGGCCAGGGGGAACACTGAAGCTTTCTTT	NA	NA	TRBV5-6	TRBJ1-1
CASSPTGASGNTIYF	TGTGCCAGCTCTCCGACAGGCGCCTCTGGAAACACCATATATTTT	NA	NA	TRBV18	TRBJ1-3
CAWSVSSGVYNEQFF	TGTGCCTGGAGTGTATCTAGCGGGGTGTACAATGAGCAGTTCTTC	NA	TRBD2	TRBV30	TRBJ2-1
CASSLGAMNTEAFF	TGTGCCAGCAGCCTTGGGGCTATGAACACTGAAGCTTTCTTT	NA	NA	TRBV6-5	TRBJ1-1
CASNLGGTDTQYF	TGCGCCAGCAACCTTGGAGGGACAGATACGCAGTATTTT	NA	NA	TRBV10-2	TRBJ2-3
CASSPPEGRTQHF	TGTGCCAGCAGCCCCCCGGAGGGGAGGACCCAGCATTTT	NA	NA	TRBV9	TRBJ1-5
CAWTKTSTVNEKLFF	TGTGCCTGGACCAAAACGAGTACAGTTAATGAAAAACTGTTTTTT	NA	NA	TRBV30	TRBJ1-4